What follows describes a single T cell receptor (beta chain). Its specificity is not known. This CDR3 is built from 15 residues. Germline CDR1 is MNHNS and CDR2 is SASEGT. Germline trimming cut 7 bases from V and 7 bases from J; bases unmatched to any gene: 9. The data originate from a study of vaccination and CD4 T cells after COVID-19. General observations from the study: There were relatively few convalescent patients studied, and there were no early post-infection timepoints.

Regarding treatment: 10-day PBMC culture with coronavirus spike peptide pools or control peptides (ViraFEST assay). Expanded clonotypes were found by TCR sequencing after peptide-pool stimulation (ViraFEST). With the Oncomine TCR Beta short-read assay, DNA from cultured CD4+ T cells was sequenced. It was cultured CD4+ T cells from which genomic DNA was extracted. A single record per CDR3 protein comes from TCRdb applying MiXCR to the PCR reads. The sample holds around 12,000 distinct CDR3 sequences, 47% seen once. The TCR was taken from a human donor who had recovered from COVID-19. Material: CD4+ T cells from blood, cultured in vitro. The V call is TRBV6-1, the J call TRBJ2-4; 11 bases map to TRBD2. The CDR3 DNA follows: TGTGCCAGCACACTAGCGGGGGCAAGGGGGAACATTCAGTACTTC. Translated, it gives CASTLAGARGNIQYF.